This passage covers 16 T cell receptor beta chains from one sample sequenced in a study of somatic mutations in cytotoxic T cells in rheumatoid arthritis. Here immunoSEQ multiplex PCR was the method, and the copy in TCRdb shows in-frame clones only, minus some. The sample has approximately 20,000 clones; approximately 81% are singletons. Sample: CD8+ T cells sorted from blood. The source is a woman aged 40-49 years with rheumatoid arthritis.

Comment on this clone: It is likely a read error, because the conserved phenylalanine at the end of the CDR3 is missing. The DNA is omitted, as the CDR3 cannot be located on it reliably, and the CDR3 follows TCRdb's listing. The rearrangement joins TRBV5-6 to TRBJ2-7; the table names TRBD1, a call not compared with the DNA. Germline CDR1 is SGHDT and CDR2 is YYEEEE. The CDR3 region is 13 residues in length, termini included. CDR3 protein: CASSFGLTQAGFP.

By share, this clone counts as large. The V and J genes are TRBV10-3 and TRBJ1-5; TRBD1 might be the D (6 bases). The length of the CDR3 is 14 residues. V lost 10 bases and J lost 4, with 17 bases in between. CDR1 is ENHRY, CDR2 SYGVKD, per germline. The CDR3: CATATGDTNQPQHF. CDR3 DNA sequence: TGTGCCACCGCGACAGGAGACACGAATCAGCCCCAGCATTTT.

The chain couples TRBV30 to TRBJ1-1; no clear D gene. This CDR3 has 16 amino acids. CDR1 and CDR2 from the germline V gene are GTSNPN and SVGIG (reference sequence). Trimming removed 2 bases at V and 1 base at J, with 17 bases between. This CDR3 is CAWSIGTGGPNTEAFF. The DNA of the CDR3 is TGTGCCTGGAGTATTGGTACCGGAGGGCCGAACACTGAAGCTTTCTTT.

This chain links TRBV6-1 with TRBJ2-5, with D tentatively TRBD1 (6 bases). The CDR3 sequence is 15 residues long. CDR1 is MNHNS and CDR2 is SASEGT in the germline V gene. The ends were cut back, 6 bases at V and 5 bases at J, with 19 bases in the middle. The CDR3 loop is CASSDLQGIWETQYF. In nucleotides, the CDR3 is TGTGCCAGCAGCGATCTACAGGGTATTTGGGAGACCCAGTACTTC.

This clone was picked up one time. Other DNA sequences from this sample encode an identical CDR3 as well. The gene calls are TRBV27 and TRBJ2-3; D is possibly TRBD1 (6 bases). Germline CDR1 reads MNHEY; CDR2 reads SMNVEV (reference sequence). The ends were cut back, 5 bases at V and 6 bases at J, with 12 bases in the middle. The CDR3 extends over 13 amino acids. Written as DNA, the CDR3 is TGTGCCAGCAGTCTCCAGGGGAGCGATACGCAGTATTTT. Residues: CASSLQGSDTQYF.

This rearrangement joins TRBV5-1 to TRBJ2-2; TRBD2 aligns across 7 bases. Germline CDR1 SGHRS, CDR2 YFSETQ. The CDR3 sequence is 15 residues long. J lost 6 bases, V lost 4 bases, and 9 bases had no gene match. This CDR3 reads CASSTGLGRAGELFF. DNA of the CDR3: TGCGCCAGCAGCACCGGACTAGGTAGGGCCGGGGAGCTGTTTTTT.

This rearrangement joins TRBV19 to TRBJ1-2, with a possible D match to TRBD1 (5 bases). This CDR3 has 14 residues. CDR1 and CDR2 (germline): LNHDA, SQIVND (reference sequence). Trimming shortened V by 4 bases and J by 2 bases, and 11 bases separated the two germline ends. CDR3 DNA: TGTGCCAGTAGTAGTGGGACTTGGAACTATGGCTACACCTTC. This codes for CASSSGTWNYGYTF.

The J gene is TRBJ2-1, the V gene TRBV6-5; 7 bases fit TRBD1. Germline V lookup: CDR1 MNHEY, CDR2 SVGAGI. The CDR3 runs 14 residues. V shed 4 bases, J shed 2 bases, and the junction held 2 bases outside the gene matches. The CDR3, as DNA: TGTGCCAGCAGTTCACAGGGGACCTACAATGAGCAGTTCTTC. Protein product: CASSSQGTYNEQFF.

The J gene is TRBJ1-1, the V gene TRBV7-7; 9 bases line up with TRBD1. The CDR3 has 14 amino acids. Germline V CDR1 and CDR2: SSHAT, FNYEAQ (reference sequence). V was pared by 5 bases and J by 5 bases, with 6 bases of the junction left unmatched. CDR3 sequence (DNA): TGTGCCAGCAGCCCAGGGACAGGGCTTACTGAAGCTTTCTTT. Protein: CASSPGTGLTEAFF.

The gene calls are TRBV25-1 and TRBJ1-4; no definite D call. Deletions cut 5 bases from V and 0 bases from J, with 10 bases between. Germline values: CDR1 MGHDK, CDR2 SYGVNS. The CDR3 sequence is 15 residues long. The CDR3 region is CASSSTRATNEKLFF. The DNA for the CDR3 is TGTGCCAGCAGTTCCACCCGAGCAACTAATGAAAAACTGTTTTTT. Supplemented by reference TRBV25-1 and TRBJ1-4, the full variable domain reads EADIYQTPRYLVIGTGKKITLECSQTMGHDKMYWYQQDPGMELHLIHYSYGVNSTEKGDLSSESTVSRIRTEHFPLTLESARPSHTSQYLCASSSTRATNEKLFFGSGTQLSVL.

Note on this clone: One end of the junction is discordant with germline, which a read error may explain. The CDR3 bases are TGTGCCAGCAGCGTAGGTGTGGACACTTACGGGCAGTACTTC. Translated, it gives CASSVGVDTYGQYF. The gene calls are TRBV9 and TRBJ2-7; D is possibly TRBD1 (5 bases). CDR1 is SGDLS and CDR2 is YYNGEE in the germline V gene. This CDR3 comprises 14 residues.

The V call is TRBV9, the J call TRBJ2-7, with TRBD1 matching over 7 bases. This CDR3 has 16 residues. The V gene end was trimmed by 5 bases and the J gene end by 3 bases; junction bases not matched to a gene: 14. The germline V gene has CDR1 SGDLS and CDR2 YYNGEE. As DNA, the CDR3 is TGTGCCAGCAGGAGGGGGCGCCGCGTCTCCCTCTACGAGCAGTACTTC. Its translation: CASRRGRRVSLYEQYF.

This chain links TRBV19 with TRBJ1-5, with TRBD1 matching 9 bases. Unmatched junction bases numbered 7, after V lost 6 bases and J lost 7 bases. Germline V gives CDR1 LNHDA, CDR2 SQIVND (reference sequence). This CDR3 spans 14 amino acids. CDR3 bases: TGTGCCAGTAGCCGGGACAGGGATGACCAGCCCCAGCATTTT. It translates to CASSRDRDDQPQHF.

This rearrangement joins TRBV5-5 to TRBJ2-7; D is unresolved. V shed 2 bases and J shed 2 bases, with 8 bases lying between them. Germline V CDR1 and CDR2: SGHKS, YYEKEE (reference sequence). This CDR3 spans 13 amino acids. In DNA form, the CDR3 reads TGTGCCAGCAGCTTATTAGAAGCCTACGAGCAGTACTTC. Translation: CASSLLEAYEQYF.

The chain recombines TRBV9 with TRBJ2-7; a weak D match, TRBD2 (7 bases). V shed 0 bases and J shed 6 bases, with 25 bases lying between them. The CDR3 covers 18 residues. Germline CDR1 SGDLS, CDR2 YYNGEE. The CDR3 sequence is CASSVALKGGRGYGEQYF. The CDR3 coding sequence is TGTGCCAGCAGCGTAGCTCTCAAAGGGGGGAGGGGTTACGGCGAGCAGTACTTC.

J is TRBJ2-1 and V is TRBV13, with 8 nucleotides matching TRBD2. V gave up 8 bases and J gave up 4 bases; unmatched junction bases: 4. CDR1 PRHDT and CDR2 FYEKMQ come from the germline V gene (reference sequence). The CDR3 runs 13 residues. Written as DNA, the CDR3 is TGTGCCAGCGGGTTAGCGGGGTACAATGAGCAGTTCTTC. It is translated as CASGLAGYNEQFF.